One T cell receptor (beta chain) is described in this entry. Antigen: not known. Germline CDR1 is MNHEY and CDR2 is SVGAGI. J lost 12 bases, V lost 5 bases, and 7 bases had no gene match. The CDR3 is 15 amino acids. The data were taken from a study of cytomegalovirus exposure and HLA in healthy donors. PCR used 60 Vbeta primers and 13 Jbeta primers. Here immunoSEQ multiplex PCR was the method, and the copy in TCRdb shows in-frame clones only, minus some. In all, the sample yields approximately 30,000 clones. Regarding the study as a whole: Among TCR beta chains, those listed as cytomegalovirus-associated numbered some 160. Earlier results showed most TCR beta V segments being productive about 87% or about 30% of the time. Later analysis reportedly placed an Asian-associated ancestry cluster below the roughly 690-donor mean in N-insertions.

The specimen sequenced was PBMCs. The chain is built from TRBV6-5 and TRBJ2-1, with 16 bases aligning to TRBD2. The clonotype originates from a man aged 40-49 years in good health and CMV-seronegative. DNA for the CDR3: TGTGCCAGCAGTGCACTGGGACTAGCGGGAGGGCGGCAGTTCTTC. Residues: CASSALGLAGGRQFF.